This T cell receptor (beta chain) stems from a study of cytomegalovirus exposure and HLA in healthy donors. The CDR3 totals 15 residues. Germline CDR1 and CDR2: LGHNA and YNFKEQ. V lost 5 bases, J lost 2 bases, and 9 bases stayed unmatched. It was with 60 Vbeta and 13 Jbeta primers that the PCR ran. Some clones are missing from TCRdb's copy, which holds only in-frame ones; the method was immunoSEQ multiplex PCR. In total, the table holds roughly 41,000 clones. The sample comprised PBMCs. The chain is built from TRBV4-2 and TRBJ2-7, with 7 nucleotides matching TRBD1. This TCR came from a woman in her thirties or forties in good health and CMV-seronegative. The CDR3 nucleotides are TGTGCCAGCAGCGAGCCGGGACAGCCGCCCTACGAGCAGTACTTC. Protein sequence: CASSEPGQPPYEQYF.